This T cell receptor (beta chain) was sequenced in a study of CD8+ T cells in alopecia areata. Turning to the study itself: Tofacitinib lasted 6 to 18 months, then 6 months off drug.

The CDR3 runs 12 residues. Per germline, CDR1 LNHNV and CDR2 YYDKDF (reference sequence). The ends were cut back, 4 bases at V and 9 bases at J, with 10 bases in the middle. RNA was extracted and reverse transcribed into cDNA as the sequencing template. Profiled with immunoSEQ multiplex PCR; TCRdb holds only in-frame clones, not every one. The sample lists 120,000 to 150,000 clones; roughly 44% were seen once. J is TRBJ2-4 and V is TRBV15; tentative D call: TRBD2 (5 bases). The TCR comes from a human donor with alopecia areata. The sequencing input was CD4+ T cells sorted from blood. CDR3 sequence: CATSTRERIQYF. The CDR3 nucleotides are TGTGCCACCAGCACAAGGGAGCGCATTCAGTACTTC.